What follows are 22 T cell receptor beta chains derived from one specimen sequenced in a study of cytomegalovirus exposure and HLA in healthy donors. The PCR ran on 60 Vbeta and 13 Jbeta primers. Only in-frame clones appear in the TCRdb table, and some are missing; sequencing was by immunoSEQ multiplex PCR. The sample lists tens of thousands of clones; 78% were seen once. Sequenced input: PBMCs. Every receptor here comes from a woman in her forties in good health and CMV-seropositive.

The CDR3 DNA reads TGCGCCAGCAGCGGCGGACAGTTTGGGGGAATGAACACTGAAGCTTTCTTT. Translation: CASSGGQFGGMNTEAFF. The chain employs TRBV5-1 and TRBJ1-1, with D possibly TRBD1 on 6 matching bases. Germline V gene sequence: CDR1 SGHRS, CDR2 YFSETQ. V lost 4 bases and J 0 bases, leaving 19 bases between the germline ends. This CDR3 spans 17 amino acids. The variable domain in full, with the rest retrieved from reference TRBV5-1 and TRBJ1-1, is KAGVTQTPRYLIKTRGQQVTLSCSPISGHRSVSWYQQTPGQGLQFLFEYFSETQRNKGNFPGRFSGRQFSNSRSEMNVSTLELGDSALYLCASSGGQFGGMNTEAFFGQGTRLTVV.

The chain carries TRBV9 and TRBJ2-5; 13 bases are shared with TRBD2. Per germline, CDR1 SGDLS and CDR2 YYNGEE. This CDR3 region has 16 residues. Trimming took 1 base from V and 3 from J; bases not matched to a gene: 3. The CDR3 DNA sequence: TGTGCCAGCAGCGTAAACGGACTAGCGGGAGAAGAGACCCAGTACTTC. This gives the protein CASSVNGLAGEETQYF.

The CDR3 DNA follows: TGCAGTGCTAGAGGGGACAGCGGCTACACCTTC. Residues: CSARGDSGYTF. V is TRBV20-1 and J is TRBJ1-2; 7 bases match TRBD1. V was pared by 1 base and J by 8 bases, with 1 base of the junction left unmatched. The CDR3 sequence is 11 residues long. Per germline, CDR1 DFQATT and CDR2 SNEGSKA (reference sequence).

The chain carries TRBV18 and TRBJ2-2, with no clear D. This CDR3 is 16 amino acids long. Per germline, CDR1 KGHSH and CDR2 LQKENI. V was shortened by 3 bases and J by 1 base, with 12 bases between the two germline ends. DNA for the CDR3: TGTGCCAGCTCACCGCCTTATTCGGGGAACACCGGGGAGCTGTTTTTT. Encoded protein: CASSPPYSGNTGELFF.

In this sample, this clone turned up once. The V call is TRBV19, the J call TRBJ2-4; 11 nucleotides match TRBD2. Germline-derived CDR1 and CDR2 are LNHDA and SQIVND (reference sequence). The CDR3 has 21 residues. Germline trimming cut 0 bases from V and 1 base from J; bases unmatched to any gene: 14. CDR3 loop: CASSIDVGLAGGIPAKNIQYF. CDR3 nucleotide sequence: TGTGCCAGTAGTATAGATGTGGGGCTAGCGGGAGGAATTCCGGCCAAAAACATTCAGTACTTC.

This chain links TRBV9 with TRBJ2-2; D possibly corresponds to TRBD2 (5 bases). The germline V gene has CDR1 SGDLS and CDR2 YYNGEE. This CDR3 has 17 residues. With 3 bases removed from V and 0 bases from J, the gap between germline ends came to 15 bases. CDR3 region: CASSATRPQANTGELFF. As DNA, the CDR3 is TGTGCCAGCAGCGCTACTAGGCCCCAGGCGAACACCGGGGAGCTGTTTTTT.

This chain links TRBV5-1 with TRBJ2-1; 9 nucleotides line up with TRBD1. V dropped 7 bases and J dropped 7; count of bases not matched to a gene: 9. The CDR3 runs 14 residues. Germline V gene lookup returns CDR1 SGHRS and CDR2 YFSETQ. Written as DNA, the CDR3 is TGCGCCAGCCAGGGACAGGGCGACGTGAATGAGCAGTTCTTC. Encoded protein: CASQGQGDVNEQFF.

The V and J genes are TRBV7-9 and TRBJ2-3; 12 positions match TRBD2. The germline gives CDR1 SEHNR, CDR2 FQNEAQ (reference sequence). J gave up 5 bases and V 5 bases, and 14 bases lay outside the gene matches. The CDR3 extends over 18 amino acids. CDR3 sequence reads: CASSEPQLAGGPGDTQYF. In DNA form, the CDR3 reads TGTGCCAGCAGCGAGCCACAGCTAGCGGGAGGGCCGGGAGATACGCAGTATTTT.

The V gene is TRBV5-1, the J gene TRBJ2-5; 9 bases line up with TRBD2. Germline loops: CDR1 SGHRS, CDR2 YFSETQ. This CDR3 has 15 amino acids. V lost 3 bases, J lost 4 bases, and 7 bases stayed unmatched. The CDR3 nucleotides are TGCGCCAGCAGCTGGAATAGCGGGGGAGGAGAGACCCAGTACTTC. Protein product: CASSWNSGGGETQYF.

The V gene is TRBV2, the J gene TRBJ2-7, with D possibly TRBD1 on 5 matching bases. This CDR3 is 13 amino acids long. Trimming cost V 3 bases and J 4 bases, with 10 bases left between them. Germline CDR1 and CDR2: SNHLY and FYNNEI. The CDR3, as DNA: TGTGCCAGCAGTGAGGTCAGGGAATACGAGCAGTACTTC. Encoded protein: CASSEVREYEQYF.

The chain employs TRBV6-5 and TRBJ2-7, with D possibly matching TRBD2 (6 bases). Germline-derived CDR1 and CDR2 are MNHEY and SVGAGI. Trimming cost V 5 bases and J 9 bases, with 20 bases left between them. The CDR3 extends over 14 amino acids. CDR3 residues: CASSPSSEGPTQYF. The CDR3 coding sequence is TGTGCCAGCAGTCCCAGCTCGGAGGGCCCTACGCAGTACTTC.

This rearrangement joins TRBV15 to TRBJ2-2, with D tentatively TRBD1 (6 bases). This CDR3 has 16 amino acids. The V end lost 1 base, the J end lost 2 bases, and 11 bases lay between the germline ends. The germline V gene has CDR1 LNHNV and CDR2 YYDKDF (reference sequence). CDR3 coding DNA: TGTGCCACCAGCAGAGGGACAGTTATCAACACCGGGGAGCTGTTTTTT. Translated, it gives CATSRGTVINTGELFF. Filled out from reference TRBV15 and TRBJ2-2, the complete variable domain reads DAMVIQNPRYQVTQFGKPVTLSCSQTLNHNVMYWYQQKSSQAPKLLFHYYDKDFNNEADTPDNFQSRRPNTSFCFLDIRSPGLGDTAMYLCATSRGTVINTGELFFGEGSRLTVL.

This clone was seen once. The rearrangement uses TRBV7-9 and TRBJ1-3; 9 positions match TRBD1. This CDR3 has 16 amino acids. Germline CDR1 is SEHNR and CDR2 is FQNEAQ (reference sequence). V was pared by 4 bases and J by 3 bases, with 7 bases of the junction left unmatched. The CDR3 coding sequence is TGTGCCAGCAGCTCCTTGGACAGGGGTGTTGGAAACACCATATATTTT. It encodes CASSSLDRGVGNTIYF.

The J gene is TRBJ1-2, the V gene TRBV4-3; TRBD1 aligns across 12 bases. The V segment lost 3 bases and the J segment 8 bases; nucleotides outside the gene matches: 4. The germline gives CDR1 LGHNA, CDR2 YSLEER. This CDR3 spans 14 amino acids. The CDR3 spells CASSQGQGAEGYTF. Here the CDR3 DNA reads TGCGCCAGCAGCCAGGGACAGGGGGCAGAGGGCTACACCTTC.

This rearrangement joins TRBV11-2 to TRBJ2-3; possibly TRBD2 for D (6 bases). Germline V gene data show CDR1 as SGHAT and CDR2 as FQNNGV. V was pared by 3 bases and J by 1 base, with 11 bases between. CDR3 length equals 15 residues. CDR3 loop: CASSLGRGGTDTQYF. The CDR3 coding sequence is TGTGCCAGCAGCTTGGGGCGGGGAGGCACAGATACGCAGTATTTT. The whole variable domain, remainder taken from reference TRBV11-2 and TRBJ2-3, is EAGVAQSPRYKIIEKRQSVAFWCNPISGHATLYWYQQILGQGPKLLIQFQNNGVVDDSQLPKDRFSAERLKGVDSTLKIQPAKLEDSAVYLCASSLGRGGTDTQYFGPGTRLTVL.

The genes are TRBV19 and TRBJ2-7; weak D call: TRBD1 (5 bases). V gave up 1 base and J gave up 5 bases, with 12 bases separating them. Germline CDR1 reads LNHDA; CDR2 reads SQIVND (reference sequence). The CDR3 sequence is 14 residues long. CDR3 coding DNA: TGTGCCAGTAGTATAGGCCAGGGTTTAAACGAGCAGTACTTC. Amino acids: CASSIGQGLNEQYF. Complete variable domain (other parts from reference TRBV19 and TRBJ2-7): DGGITQSPKYLFRKEGQNVTLSCEQNLNHDAMYWYRQDPGQGLRLIYYSQIVNDFQKGDIAEGYSVSREKKESFPLTVTSAQKNPTAFYLCASSIGQGLNEQYFGPGTRLTVT.

The CDR3 region has the DNA TGTGCCAGCAGCCAAGCTCAGGGGGGAGGCACCGGGGAGCTGTTTTTT. Translating it yields CASSQAQGGGTGELFF. This chain links TRBV14 with TRBJ2-2, with D perhaps TRBD1 (7 bases). V was pared by 1 base and J by 4 bases, with 13 bases between. CDR3 length equals 16 residues. Germline V lookup: CDR1 SGHDN, CDR2 FVKESK. The variable domain in full, completed from reference TRBV14 and TRBJ2-2, reads EAGVTQFPSHSVIEKGQTVTLRCDPISGHDNLYWYRRVMGKEIKFLLHFVKESKQDESGMPNNRFLAERTGGTYSTLKVQPAELEDSGVYFCASSQAQGGGTGELFFGEGSRLTVL.

The chain has TRBV7-2 and TRBJ2-6; D ambiguous. The CDR3 totals 13 residues. Germline-derived CDR1 and CDR2 are SGHTA and FQGNSA. Trimming pared 3 bases from V and 4 bases from J, leaving 4 bases between. The CDR3 loop reads CASSFFGANVLTF. The CDR3 DNA is TGTGCCAGCAGCTTCTTCGGGGCCAACGTCCTGACTTTC. The entire variable domain, with the rest obtained from reference TRBV7-2 and TRBJ2-6, is as follows: GAGVSQSPSNKVTEKGKDVELRCDPISGHTALYWYRQSLGQGLEFLIYFQGNSAPDKSGLPSDRFSAERTGGSVSTLTIQRTQQEDSAVYLCASSFFGANVLTFGAGSRLTVL.

The V and J genes are TRBV5-1 and TRBJ2-5; tentative D call: TRBD1 (6 bases). The germline gives CDR1 SGHRS, CDR2 YFSETQ. CDR3 size: 14 residues. The V end was cut by 4 bases, the J end by 1 base, with 11 bases between. The CDR3 loop is CASSQDSVQETQYF. For the CDR3, the DNA is TGCGCCAGCAGCCAGGACAGTGTCCAAGAGACCCAGTACTTC.

The chain is built from TRBV25-1 and TRBJ2-7; possibly TRBD1 for D (5 bases). The germline gives CDR1 MGHDK, CDR2 SYGVNS. Trimming left V 4 bases short and J 6 bases short, with 13 bases between. The CDR3 runs 13 residues. The CDR3 coding sequence is TGTGCCAGCAGTGTTACAGGATTAGGCGAGCAGTACTTC. It specifies CASSVTGLGEQYF.

V is TRBV28 and J is TRBJ2-7; 9 bases match TRBD2. The trim removed 4 bases at V and 6 bases at J, leaving 7 bases unmatched. This CDR3 is 14 amino acids long. The V gene's germline CDR1 is MDHEN and CDR2 SYDVKM. CDR3 sequence reads: CASSWAASGTEQYF. DNA for the CDR3: TGTGCCAGCAGTTGGGCAGCTAGCGGGACCGAGCAGTACTTC.

The chain is built from TRBV18 and TRBJ2-2; D remains ambiguous. The CDR3 consists of 14 residues. CDR1 is KGHSH, CDR2 LQKENI, per germline. The germline V and J ends were trimmed by 3 bases and 4 bases, with 9 bases remaining between them. The CDR3 protein is CASSPRGPTGELFF. The CDR3 DNA reads TGTGCCAGCTCACCCCGCGGCCCCACCGGGGAGCTGTTTTTT. The variable domain in full, with the rest retrieved from reference TRBV18 and TRBJ2-2, is NAGVMQNPRHLVRRRGQEARLRCSPMKGHSHVYWYRQLPEEGLKFMVYLQKENIIDESGMPKERFSAEFPKEGPSILRIQQVVRGDSAAYFCASSPRGPTGELFFGEGSRLTVL.